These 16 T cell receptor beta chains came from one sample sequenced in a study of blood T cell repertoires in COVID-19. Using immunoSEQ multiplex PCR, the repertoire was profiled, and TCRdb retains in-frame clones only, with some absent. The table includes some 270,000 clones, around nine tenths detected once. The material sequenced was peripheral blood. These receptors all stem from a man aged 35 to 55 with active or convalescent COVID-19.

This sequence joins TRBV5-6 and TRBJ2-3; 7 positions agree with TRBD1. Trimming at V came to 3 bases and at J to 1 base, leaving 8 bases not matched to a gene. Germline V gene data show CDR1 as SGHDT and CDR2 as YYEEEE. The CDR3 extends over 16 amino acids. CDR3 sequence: CASSSTRTGGTDTQYF. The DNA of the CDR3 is TGTGCCAGCAGCTCCACCCGTACAGGGGGCACAGATACGCAGTATTTT. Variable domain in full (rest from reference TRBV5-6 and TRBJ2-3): DAGVTQSPTHLIKTRGQQVTLRCSPKSGHDTVSWYQQALGQGPQFIFQYYEEEERQRGNFPDRFSGHQFPNYSSELNVNALLLGDSALYLCASSSTRTGGTDTQYFGPGTRLTVL.

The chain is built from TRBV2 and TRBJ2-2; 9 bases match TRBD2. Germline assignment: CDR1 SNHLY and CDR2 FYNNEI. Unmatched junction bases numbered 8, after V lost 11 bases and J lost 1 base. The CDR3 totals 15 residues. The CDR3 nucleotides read TGTGCCTCTGCGGGGGGGTCCATGAACACCGGGGAGCTGTTTTTT. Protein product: CASAGGSMNTGELFF.

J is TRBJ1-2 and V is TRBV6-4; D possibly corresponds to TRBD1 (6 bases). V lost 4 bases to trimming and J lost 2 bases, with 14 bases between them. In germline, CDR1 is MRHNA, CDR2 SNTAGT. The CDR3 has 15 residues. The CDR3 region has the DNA TGTGCCAGCAGTGCCGCGCAGGGGAACAACTATGGCTACACCTTC. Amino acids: CASSAAQGNNYGYTF.

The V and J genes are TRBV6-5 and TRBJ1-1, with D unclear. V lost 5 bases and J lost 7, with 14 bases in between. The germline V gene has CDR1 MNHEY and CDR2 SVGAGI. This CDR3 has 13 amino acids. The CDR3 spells CASSPEGAREAFF. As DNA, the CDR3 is TGTGCCAGCAGTCCCGAGGGTGCCCGTGAAGCTTTCTTT.

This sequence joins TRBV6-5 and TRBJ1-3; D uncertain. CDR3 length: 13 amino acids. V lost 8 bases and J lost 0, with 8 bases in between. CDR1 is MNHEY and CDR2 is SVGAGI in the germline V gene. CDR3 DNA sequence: TGTGCCAGCGGAGATCTCTCTGGAAACACCATATATTTT. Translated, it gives CASGDLSGNTIYF.

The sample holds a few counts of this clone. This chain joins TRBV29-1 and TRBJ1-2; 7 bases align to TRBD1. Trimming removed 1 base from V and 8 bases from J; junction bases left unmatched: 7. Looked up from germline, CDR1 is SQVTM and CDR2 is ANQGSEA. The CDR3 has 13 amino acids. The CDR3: CSVEGQGRGGYTF. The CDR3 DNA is TGCAGCGTTGAAGGACAGGGCCGGGGGGGCTACACCTTC.

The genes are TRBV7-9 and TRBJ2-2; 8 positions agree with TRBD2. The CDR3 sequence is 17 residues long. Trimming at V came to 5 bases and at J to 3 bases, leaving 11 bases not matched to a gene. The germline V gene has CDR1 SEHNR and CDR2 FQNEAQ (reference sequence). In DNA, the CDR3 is TGTGCCAGCAGCGCCCCACAGCGGGAGTGGGACACCGGGGAGCTGTTTTTT. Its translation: CASSAPQREWDTGELFF.

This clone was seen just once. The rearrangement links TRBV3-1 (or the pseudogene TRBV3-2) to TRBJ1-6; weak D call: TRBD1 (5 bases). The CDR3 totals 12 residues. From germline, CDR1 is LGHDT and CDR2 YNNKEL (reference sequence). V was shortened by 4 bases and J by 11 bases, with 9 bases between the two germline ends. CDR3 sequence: CASSLDTPPLHF. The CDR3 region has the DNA TGTGCCAGCAGCCTGGACACACCACCCCTCCACTTT.

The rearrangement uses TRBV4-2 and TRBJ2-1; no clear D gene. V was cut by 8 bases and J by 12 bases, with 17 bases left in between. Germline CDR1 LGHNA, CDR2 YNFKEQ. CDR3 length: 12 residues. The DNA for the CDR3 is TGTGCCAGCCCGAGCACTACCAGACTGCAGTTCTTC. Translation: CASPSTTRLQFF.

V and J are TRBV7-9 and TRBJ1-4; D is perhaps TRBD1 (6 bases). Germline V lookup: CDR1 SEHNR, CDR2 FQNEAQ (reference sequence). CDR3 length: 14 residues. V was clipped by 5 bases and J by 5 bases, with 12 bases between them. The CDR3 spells CASSLGHGNEKLFF. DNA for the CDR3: TGTGCCAGCAGCCTGGGACACGGAAATGAAAAACTGTTTTTT.

The CDR3 nucleotides are TGCGCCAGCAGCCAGGGTTGGCGCCAGCGGGGGGTTTACGGGGAGCTGTTTTTT. Residues: CASSQGWRQRGVYGELFF. The chain carries TRBV4-1 and TRBJ2-2; 9 positions agree with TRBD2. The CDR3 is 18 amino acids. Germline loops: CDR1 MGHRA, CDR2 YSYEKL. V gave up 3 bases and J gave up 7 bases; unmatched junction bases: 15.

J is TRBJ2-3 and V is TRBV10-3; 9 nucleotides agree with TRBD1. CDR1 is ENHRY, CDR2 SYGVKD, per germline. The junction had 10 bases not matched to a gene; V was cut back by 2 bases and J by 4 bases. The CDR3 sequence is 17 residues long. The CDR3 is CAISEGPDRGFADTQYF. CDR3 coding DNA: TGTGCCATCAGTGAGGGGCCTGACAGGGGGTTCGCAGATACGCAGTATTTT.

CDR3 nucleotide sequence: TGTGCCAGCAGCCGGGGGGCTAGCGGGAGCCAGTGGGAGCAGTACTTC. Encoded protein: CASSRGASGSQWEQYF. The J gene is TRBJ2-7, the V gene TRBV7-9, with 10 bases that match TRBD2. Germline V gene sequence: CDR1 SEHNR, CDR2 FQNEAQ (reference sequence). J lost 7 bases, V lost 5 bases, and 14 bases had no gene match. The CDR3 has 16 residues.

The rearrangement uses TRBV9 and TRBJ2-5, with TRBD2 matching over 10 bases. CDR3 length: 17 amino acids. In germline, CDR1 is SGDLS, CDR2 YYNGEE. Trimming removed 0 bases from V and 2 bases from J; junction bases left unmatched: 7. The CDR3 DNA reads TGTGCCAGCAGCGTAGCGGAGCGGGGGGGAATACAAGAGACCCAGTACTTC. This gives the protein CASSVAERGGIQETQYF.

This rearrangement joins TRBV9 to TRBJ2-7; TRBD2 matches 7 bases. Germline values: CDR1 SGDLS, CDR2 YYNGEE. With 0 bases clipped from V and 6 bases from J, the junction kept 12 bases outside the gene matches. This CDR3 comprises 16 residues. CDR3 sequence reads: CASSVALQTSVAEQYF. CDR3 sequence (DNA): TGTGCCAGCAGCGTAGCTCTCCAAACTAGCGTGGCCGAGCAGTACTTC.

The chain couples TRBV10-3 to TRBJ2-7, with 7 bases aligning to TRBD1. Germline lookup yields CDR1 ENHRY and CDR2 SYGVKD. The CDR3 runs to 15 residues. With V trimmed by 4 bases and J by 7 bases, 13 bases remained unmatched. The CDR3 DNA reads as TGTGCCATCAGTGTTAAAACCGGGACAGAGAAAGAGCAGTACTTC. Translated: CAISVKTGTEKEQYF.